This TCR beta chain was recorded in a study of shared clonotypes between healthy human individuals. Study background: The study used three CD4 naive, three CD4 memory, two CD8 naive and one CD8 memory plate per donor.

The CDR3 extends over 13 amino acids. This clone occurred a few times. CD45RA-negative memory and CD45RA+ naive subsets were split from the CD4+ cells. Original handling: Owing to the provision of junction-only sequences devoid of quality scores by immunoSEQ, filtering differed. The assay was immunoSEQ multiplex PCR, and TCRdb's table has in-frame clones only and misses some. The D gene and trimming were derived from the DNA, and the V and J assignments and clone size from that table. Of 500,000 to 550,000 clones listed, 95% to 97% are singletons. The sequencing input was naive CD4+ T cells sorted from blood. The sample's subset: CD45RA+ positively selected. The receptor was derived from a woman aged 30 to 39 in good health. The chain joins TRBV21-1 to TRBJ2-7; the table gives TRBD1 as D, unverified against the DNA. TRBV21-1 is a known pseudogene. CDR3 residues: CASSNSLTYEQYF. The CDR3 region has the DNA TGTGCCAGCAGCAACAGTTTAACCTACGAGCAGTACTTC.